This record covers a single T cell receptor beta chain. This clonotype came up a few times. No cognate antigen has been identified for it. Base qualities are not recorded, but no much larger clone differs from it by a single base. Preparation of the library involved RACE. The listed sequencing device is NextSeq 500. During library preparation, unique molecular identifiers were attached to individual cDNA molecules so that TCRs could be counted in a quantitative, reproducible way. Each blood RNA sample was used to sequence both TCR alpha and TCR beta chains. The paper's processing steps were these. A median of about 100,000 TCRs per sample was observed, with a range of about 20,000 to 750,000. The Decombinator software suite was used to annotate the V, J and CDR3 of the TCR reads. Every sample was subsampled to the same number of TCRs (28,000) for the PS versus PT1 abundance plots. TCRs were defined as expanded if absent before sensitization and observed at least eight times at the 2-week time point. The public reads were run again by TCRdb, first through fastp at Q25 and then through MiXCR, and only productive beta chains were kept. Entries that share a CDR3 protein sequence are merged under the most common genes and DNA. The V and J calls shown here were made by TCRdb, not taken from the authors' results. A total of 80,000 to 100,000 distinct CDR3 sequences appear in this sample, roughly 9.1% of them only once. The ten biggest clones cover about 3.5% of the sample.

The time point label corresponds to: pre-sensitization, week 0. The label giving this sample's treatment or condition can be read as: therapeutic diphenylcyclopropenone sensitization with weekly scalp DPC. At each patch-test visit, blood was drawn before the patch test was applied. Patients were eligible if aged 18 to 70, diagnosed with alopecia and judged suitable for DPC therapy, and pregnant patients were excluded. Total RNA was extracted from unfractionated whole blood that had been collected in Tempus Blood RNA tubes. CDR1 and CDR2 are drawn from the germline V gene: SGHTA, FQGNSA. V and J lose 5 bases and 5 bases, and a span of 15 bases separates them. Counted from cysteine to phenylalanine, this CDR3 has 14 amino acids. Only the CDR3 portion is preserved as DNA: 42 bases, with reading frame beginning at the first base. The entry originates in a study of human T cells and chemical hapten exposure (dated by TCRdb to the early 2020s). Study-level background: For sensitization, 2% DPC in acetone was applied to a roughly 2 cm by roughly 2 cm area of upper inner arm skin. Throughout the study period of approximately 23 weeks, patients also received therapeutic DPC doses to the scalp every week. Patch testing on the upper back used Finn chambers containing 0.01% DPC, with scoring done after 6 days according to International Contact Dermatitis Research Group standards. Most of the patients in the cohort were female, and the cohort covered alopecia areata with under or over 50% scalp involvement, alopecia totalis and alopecia universalis. Libraries were pooled for sequencing, and per-sample TCR yields varied mainly because of small differences in library volumes within the pool. Peripheral blood TCR repertoire changes were tracked in vivo in alopecia patients during primary and secondary sensitization to the hapten diphenylcyclopropenone (DPC). Blood samples were taken from patients before sensitization (week 0) and then at 2, 6 and about 24 weeks after DPC sensitization. Some 29 alopecia patients provided blood for TCR sequencing at one to four time points (pre-sensitization, 2, 6 and 24 weeks).

What the work shows at the level of the full study, not this receptor alone: DPC sensitization did not change how many TCRs were above 1 in 1000 frequency, and no evidence was found of alterations in global repertoire structure. After repeated subsampling, changes were observed in the strength of the expansion versus patch-test correlation and in the threshold at which the correlation became significant. Significantly more large CDR3 similarity clusters were formed by expanded TCRs than by pre-sensitization or healthy control sets, consistent with antigen-driven responses. A positive correlation was found between the number of PT1 expanded TCRs and patch test score, with significance reached at thresholds 8, 16 and 32 but not 4. All patients had alopecia, a presumed autoimmune disease, so their immune response might differ from that of healthy individuals.

The chain is made from TRBV7-2 and TRBJ1-1; the D gene cannot be resolved reliably. Here the sequenced sample was whole blood, taken in connection with sensitization to the hapten diphenylcyclopropenone (DPC). This TCR came from a woman in her forties with alopecia areata. Some clones in this sample may be carry-over from other donors' samples. The CDR3 region has the sequence CASSQETRRTEAFF. The DNA sequence reads TGTGCCAGCAGCCAAGAGACCCGGAGGACTGAAGCTTTCTTT. The variable domain in full, with residues beyond the CDR3 obtained from the reference TRBV7-2 and TRBJ1-1 genes, is GAGVSQSPSNKVTEKGKDVELRCDPISGHTALYWYRQSLGQGLEFLIYFQGNSAPDKSGLPSDRFSAERTGGSVSTLTIQRTQQEDSAVYLCASSQETRRTEAFFGQGTRLTVV.